Sequencing of this T cell receptor beta chain was carried out in a study of blood T cell repertoires in COVID-19. Across the study: Collection of acute and convalescent COVID-19 samples took place in the United States, Italy and Spain. T cells, B-cell-depleted T cells, or PBMCs supplied cDNA or gDNA.

In the source study's methods: Reference gene primer amplification gave estimated nucleated cell counts. TCRdb keeps only in-frame clones here, not all; method: immunoSEQ multiplex PCR. D and trimming were read from the DNA, whereas the V and J calls and clone size are those reported in that table. Of 150,000 to 200,000 clones in the sample, 82% were seen once. Losses at the gene ends were 5 bases for V and 8 bases for J; bases not matched to a gene: 10. Germline CDR1 is SGHRS and CDR2 is YFSETQ. The CDR3 totals 15 residues. The receptor comes from a woman aged 65 to 85 with acute or convalescent COVID-19. The specimen sequenced was peripheral blood. V usage is TRBV5-1 and J usage is TRBJ1-6, with 7 bases matching TRBD1. The chain's CDR3 is CASRADRRNDSPLHF. The CDR3, as DNA: TGCGCCAGCAGGGCGGACAGGCGGAACGATTCACCCCTCCACTTT. Based on the CDR3 plus reference TRBV5-1 and TRBJ1-6, the full variable domain is KAGVTQTPRYLIKTRGQQVTLSCSPISGHRSVSWYQQTPGQGLQFLFEYFSETQRNKGNFPGRFSGRQFSNSRSEMNVSTLELGDSALYLCASRADRRNDSPLHFGNGTRLTVT.